This note documents a single T cell receptor beta chain sequence. No antigen is known for it. This entry is derived from a study of cytomegalovirus exposure and HLA in healthy donors. The trim removed 9 bases at V and 4 bases at J, leaving 15 bases unmatched. Per germline, CDR1 MDHEN and CDR2 SYDVKM. CDR3 length equals 15 residues. Study conclusions and caveats: As a later analysis revealed, the rate of TCR association differed by HLA locus, with DRB1 most and HLA-C fewest.

This PCR relied on a set of 60 Vbeta primers and 13 Jbeta primers. The protocol was immunoSEQ multiplex PCR, while the TCRdb copy is restricted to in-frame clones and leaves out a portion. The sample consists of fewer than 200,000 clones, about 86% of them appearing once. The chain couples TRBV28 to TRBJ2-7, with 7 bases that match TRBD1. This receptor was obtained from a woman aged 25 to 39 in good health and CMV-seronegative. Material for sequencing was PBMCs. The CDR3 nucleotides read TGTGCCAGTAAGCAAGGAAGGGGGCTGGTATACGAGCAGTACTTC. It translates to CASKQGRGLVYEQYF.